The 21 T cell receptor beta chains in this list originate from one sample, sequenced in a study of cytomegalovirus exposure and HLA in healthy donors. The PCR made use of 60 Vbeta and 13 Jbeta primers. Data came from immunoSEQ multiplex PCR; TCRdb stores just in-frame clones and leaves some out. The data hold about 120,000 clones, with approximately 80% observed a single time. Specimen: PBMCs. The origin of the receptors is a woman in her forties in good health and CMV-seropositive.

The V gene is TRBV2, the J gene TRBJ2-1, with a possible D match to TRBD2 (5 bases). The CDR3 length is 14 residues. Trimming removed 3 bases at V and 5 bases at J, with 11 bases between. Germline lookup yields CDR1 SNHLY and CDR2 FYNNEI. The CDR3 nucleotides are TGTGCCAGCAGTGAGAGGACTGGCCACAATGAGCAGTTCTTC. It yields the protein CASSERTGHNEQFF.

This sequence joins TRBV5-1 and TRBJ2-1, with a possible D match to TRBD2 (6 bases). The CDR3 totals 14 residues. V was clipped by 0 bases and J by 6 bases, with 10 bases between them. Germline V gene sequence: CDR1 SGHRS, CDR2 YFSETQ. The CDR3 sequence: CASSLGSGGNEQFF. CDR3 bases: TGCGCCAGCAGCTTGGGATCCGGGGGCAATGAGCAGTTCTTC.

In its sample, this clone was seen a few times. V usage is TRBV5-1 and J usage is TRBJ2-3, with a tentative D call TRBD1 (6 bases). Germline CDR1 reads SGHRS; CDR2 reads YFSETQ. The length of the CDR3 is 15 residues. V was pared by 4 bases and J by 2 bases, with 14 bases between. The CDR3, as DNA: TGCGCCAGCAGCCCACAGGGTTGGGACACAGATACGCAGTATTTT. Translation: CASSPQGWDTDTQYF.

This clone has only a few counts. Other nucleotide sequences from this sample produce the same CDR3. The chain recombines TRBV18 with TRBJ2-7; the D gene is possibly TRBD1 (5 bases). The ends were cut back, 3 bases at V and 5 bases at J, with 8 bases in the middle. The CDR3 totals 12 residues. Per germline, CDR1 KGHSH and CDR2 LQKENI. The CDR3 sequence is CASSPLGDEQYF. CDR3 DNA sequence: TGTGCCAGCTCACCGCTAGGGGACGAGCAGTACTTC. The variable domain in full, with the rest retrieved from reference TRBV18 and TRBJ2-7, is NAGVMQNPRHLVRRRGQEARLRCSPMKGHSHVYWYRQLPEEGLKFMVYLQKENIIDESGMPKERFSAEFPKEGPSILRIQQVVRGDSAAYFCASSPLGDEQYFGPGTRLTVT.

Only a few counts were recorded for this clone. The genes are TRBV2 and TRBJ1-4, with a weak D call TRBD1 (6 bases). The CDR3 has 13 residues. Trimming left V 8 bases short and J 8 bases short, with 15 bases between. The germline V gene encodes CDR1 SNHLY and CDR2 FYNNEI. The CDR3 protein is CASSRWDTEKLFF. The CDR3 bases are TGTGCCAGCTCCAGGTGGGACACCGAAAAACTGTTTTTT.

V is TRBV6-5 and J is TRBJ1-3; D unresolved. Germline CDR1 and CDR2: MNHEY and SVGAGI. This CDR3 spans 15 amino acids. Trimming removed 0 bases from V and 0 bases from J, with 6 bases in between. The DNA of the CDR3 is TGTGCCAGCAGTTACTCTCCGGGCTCTGGAAACACCATATATTTT. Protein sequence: CASSYSPGSGNTIYF.

For the CDR3, the DNA is TGTGCCAGCAGTTTAGCGGGGTATGGCTACACCTTC. Amino acids: CASSLAGYGYTF. The genes are TRBV28 and TRBJ1-2; no definite D call. CDR1 MDHEN and CDR2 SYDVKM come from the germline V gene. V was clipped by 2 bases and J by 5 bases, with 6 bases between them. The CDR3 extends over 12 amino acids.

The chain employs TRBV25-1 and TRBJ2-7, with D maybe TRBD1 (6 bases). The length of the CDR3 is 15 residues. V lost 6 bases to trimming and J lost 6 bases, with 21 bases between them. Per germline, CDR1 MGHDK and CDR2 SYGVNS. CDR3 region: CASSPSQGYQGEQYF. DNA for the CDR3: TGTGCCAGCAGCCCCTCTCAGGGGTACCAGGGCGAGCAGTACTTC.

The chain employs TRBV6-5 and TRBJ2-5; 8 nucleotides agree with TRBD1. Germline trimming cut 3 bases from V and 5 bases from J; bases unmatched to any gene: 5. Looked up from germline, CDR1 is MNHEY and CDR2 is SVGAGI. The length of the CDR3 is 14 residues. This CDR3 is CASSYSTGVETQYF. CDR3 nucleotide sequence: TGTGCCAGCAGTTATTCGACAGGGGTGGAGACCCAGTACTTC.

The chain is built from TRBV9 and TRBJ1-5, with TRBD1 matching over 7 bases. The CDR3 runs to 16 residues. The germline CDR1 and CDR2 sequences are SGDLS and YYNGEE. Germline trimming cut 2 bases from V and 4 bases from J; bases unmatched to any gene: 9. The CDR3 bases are TGTGCCAGCAGCGTGGGGACCGGGACAGAGAATCAGCCCCAGCATTTT. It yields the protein CASSVGTGTENQPQHF.

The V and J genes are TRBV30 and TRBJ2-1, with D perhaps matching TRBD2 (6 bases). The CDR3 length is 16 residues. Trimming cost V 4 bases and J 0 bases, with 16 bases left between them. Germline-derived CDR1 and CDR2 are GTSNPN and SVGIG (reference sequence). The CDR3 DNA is TGTGCCTGGACCCCTTTGGGAGGAAGCTCCTACAATGAGCAGTTCTTC. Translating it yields CAWTPLGGSSYNEQFF.

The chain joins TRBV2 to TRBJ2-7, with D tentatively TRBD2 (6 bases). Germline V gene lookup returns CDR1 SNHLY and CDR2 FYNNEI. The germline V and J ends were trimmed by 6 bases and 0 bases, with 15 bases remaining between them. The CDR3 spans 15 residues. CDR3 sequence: CASRSDGGSSYEQYF. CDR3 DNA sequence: TGTGCCAGCAGGTCCGACGGGGGAAGCTCCTACGAGCAGTACTTC.

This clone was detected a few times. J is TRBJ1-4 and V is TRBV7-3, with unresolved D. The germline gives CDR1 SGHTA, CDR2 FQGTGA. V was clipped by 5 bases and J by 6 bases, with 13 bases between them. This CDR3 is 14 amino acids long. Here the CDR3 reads CASSVGGSDEKLFF. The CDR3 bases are TGTGCCAGCAGCGTGGGAGGGTCGGATGAAAAACTGTTTTTT.

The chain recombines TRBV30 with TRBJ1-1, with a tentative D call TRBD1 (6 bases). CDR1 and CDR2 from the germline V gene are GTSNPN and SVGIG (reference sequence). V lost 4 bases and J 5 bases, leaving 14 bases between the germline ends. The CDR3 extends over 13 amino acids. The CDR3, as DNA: TGTGCCTGGATGAAGGGGGGGAGGACTGAAGCTTTCTTT. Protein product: CAWMKGGRTEAFF.

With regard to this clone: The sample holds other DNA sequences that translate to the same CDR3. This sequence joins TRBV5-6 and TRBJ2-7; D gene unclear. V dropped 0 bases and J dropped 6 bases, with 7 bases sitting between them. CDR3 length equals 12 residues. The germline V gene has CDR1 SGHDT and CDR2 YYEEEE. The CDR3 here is CASSLVRSEQYF. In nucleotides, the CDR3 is TGTGCCAGCAGCTTGGTCCGGAGCGAGCAGTACTTC.

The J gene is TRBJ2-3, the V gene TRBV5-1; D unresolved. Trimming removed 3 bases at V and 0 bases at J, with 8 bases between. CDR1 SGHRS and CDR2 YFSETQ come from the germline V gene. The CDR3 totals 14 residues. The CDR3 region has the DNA TGCGCCAGCAGCTATGACACTAGCACAGATACGCAGTATTTT. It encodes CASSYDTSTDTQYF. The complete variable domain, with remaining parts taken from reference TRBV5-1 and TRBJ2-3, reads KAGVTQTPRYLIKTRGQQVTLSCSPISGHRSVSWYQQTPGQGLQFLFEYFSETQRNKGNFPGRFSGRQFSNSRSEMNVSTLELGDSALYLCASSYDTSTDTQYFGPGTRLTVL.

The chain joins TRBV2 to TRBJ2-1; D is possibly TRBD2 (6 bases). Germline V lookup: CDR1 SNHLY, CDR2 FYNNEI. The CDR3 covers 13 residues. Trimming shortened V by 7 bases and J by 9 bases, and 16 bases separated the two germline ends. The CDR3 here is CASTGGADGEQFF. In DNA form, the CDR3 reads TGTGCCAGCACGGGCGGGGCAGACGGTGAGCAGTTCTTC.

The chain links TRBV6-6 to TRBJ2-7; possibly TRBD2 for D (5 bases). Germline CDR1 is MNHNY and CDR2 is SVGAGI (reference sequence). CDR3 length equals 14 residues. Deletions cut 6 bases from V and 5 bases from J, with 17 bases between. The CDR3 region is CASRGVEAVNEQYF. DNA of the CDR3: TGTGCCAGCAGGGGTGTGGAGGCGGTGAACGAGCAGTACTTC.

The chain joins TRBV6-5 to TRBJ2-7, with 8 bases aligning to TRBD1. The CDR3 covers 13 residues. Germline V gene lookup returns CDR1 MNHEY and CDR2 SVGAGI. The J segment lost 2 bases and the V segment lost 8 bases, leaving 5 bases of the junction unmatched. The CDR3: CASGRQGPYEQYF. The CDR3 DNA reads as TGTGCCAGCGGACGACAGGGGCCCTACGAGCAGTACTTC.

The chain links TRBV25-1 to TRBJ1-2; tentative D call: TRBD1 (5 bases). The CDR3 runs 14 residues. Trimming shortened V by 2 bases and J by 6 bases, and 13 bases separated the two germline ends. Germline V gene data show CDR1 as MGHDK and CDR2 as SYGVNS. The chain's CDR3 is CASSEQGTKNGYTF. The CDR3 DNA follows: TGTGCCAGCAGTGAACAGGGCACGAAGAATGGCTACACCTTC.

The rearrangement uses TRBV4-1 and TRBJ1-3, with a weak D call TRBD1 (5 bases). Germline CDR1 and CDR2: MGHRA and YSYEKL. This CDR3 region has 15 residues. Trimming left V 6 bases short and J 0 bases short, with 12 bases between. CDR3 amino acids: CASSQQANSGNTIYF. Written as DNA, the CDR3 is TGCGCCAGCAGTCAACAGGCGAACTCTGGAAACACCATATATTTT.